Included here is one T cell receptor beta chain sequence, with context. Its binding antigen is unknown. No much larger clone exists at a distance of one base, and base qualities are not known. Within the sample, other DNA sequences also encode this same CDR3. The cohort consisted of approximately 690 healthy bone marrow donors. At the time of sampling, all cohort members were nominally healthy, though unrecorded immune exposures were likely present. The donor was CMV seronegative and was included in the group of over 300 seronegative cohort members. Each donor provided a peripheral blood sample, and peripheral blood mononuclear cells were used for TCR beta sequencing. Genomic DNA extraction from the blood cell samples was performed with the Qiagen DNeasy Blood Extraction Kit. The protocol used for the library was the immunoSEQ multiplex PCR assay. For the multiplex PCR, a mixture combining 60 forward primers for TCR Vbeta segments and 13 reverse primers for TCR Jbeta segments was used. A multiplex PCR assay on genomic DNA amplified the CDR3 region of rearranged TCR beta genes. The Illumina HiSeq System was used to sequence the amplified TCR beta libraries as 87-base-pair reads. The authors processed their data as follows. A later analysis tallied around 80 million unique TCR beta chains across the 610 or so repertoires, and some 12 million of those chains were shared by two or more donors. Raw reads were error-corrected and collapsed into unique sequences with a nearest-neighbor algorithm that merged closely related sequences to remove PCR and sequencing errors. CDR3 sequences were aligned to IMGT reference sequences to assign V, D and J gene segments. For a sequence to be retained, a match of at least six nucleotides to both a V gene segment and a J gene segment was required. A rearrangement was called productive if the CDR3 had no stop codons and remained in frame with V and J, and every other rearrangement was called non-productive. Following IMGT convention, CDR3 was defined as the stretch from the second conserved V-encoded cysteine up to the conserved J-encoded phenylalanine. The earlier analysis of about 560 of the donors excluded any sequence lacking an unambiguous match to a single V gene segment. In an earlier analysis of approximately 560 of the donors, a V segment was called functional when productive rearrangements were above 56.7%, and segregating when the standard deviation between donors exceeded 5%. To diagnose cytomegalovirus status from the catalog of TCR beta chain sequences, a statistical classification framework was built. A later analysis assigned V and J genes by comparing TCR nucleotide sequences with IMGT/GENE-DB human TR gene sequences. A later analysis assigned CDR3 sequences and most-parsimonious VDJ recombination scenarios with the TCRdist pipeline. A later analysis defined each TCR beta chain by its CDR3 amino acid sequence plus V-gene family, and excluded reads lacking a unique V-gene family. To address suspected cross-contamination and a sequencing artifact, a later analysis removed roughly 640 highly shared, low-generation-probability nucleotide sequences. In a later analysis, a clonal expansion index for each public chain was calculated from normalized within-repertoire ranks of inferred template counts. Generation probabilities in a later analysis came from a VDJ recombination model fitted to out-of-frame rearrangements, and those results were checked against IGoR. Hypergeometric tests were used in a later analysis to score TCR-TCR, TCR-HLA and TCR-CMV co-occurrence, with a repertoire-size bias correction applied to the TCR pairs. To estimate false discovery rates, a later analysis permuted the HLA or CMV assignments 20 times. In a later analysis, co-occurring TCRs were grouped with DBSCAN, and TCRdist sequence similarity was added when clustering was performed within HLA-allele-positive subsets. For co-occurrence clustering, repertoires with fewer than 30,000 or more than 120,000 public chains were excluded, along with four or five repertoires with anomalous nucleotide sharing. TCRdb provides this immuneACCESS table in a form limited to in-frame rearrangements. Some clones are lacking; in checked studies, under half of them reflect an unresolved V gene, and why the rest are absent is not known. V, J and clone size reflect that table, while D and trimming were determined from the DNA. This sample comprises around 100,000 clones, roughly 70% of them detected only once. The top ten hold 2.1% of the sample.

This record comes from a study of cytomegalovirus exposure and HLA in healthy donors (TCRdb year 2017). For context, the study as a whole: According to an earlier analysis of 587 of the donors, about 179 million T cells yielded roughly 100 million unique TCR beta sequences and about 300 Gb of sequence data. Roughly 300 gigabases of sequencing data and 91 million or so unique TCR sequences made up an early release that covered over 550 HLA-typed donors. The genetic ancestry cluster associated with self-reported Caucasian donors included roughly four fifths of the approximately 410 genotyped donors. The aim of the study was to test whether cataloging public T cell receptors could identify signatures of past pathogen exposure. Using immunosequencing, the study profiled T cell repertoires from 666 subjects and related those repertoires to cytomegalovirus serostatus. Along with the approximately 700-subject first cohort, a separate validation cohort of about 110 different subjects was used. High-throughput TCR immunosequencing, statistical association of individual TCRs with disease status, and machine learning were combined to predict cytomegalovirus infection status. A later analysis re-examined previously published TCR beta repertoires from more than 550 donors and added high-resolution HLA genotyping to investigate patterns of TCR occurrence. Rather than using new phenotypic data, the later analysis identified candidate immune exposures from TCR beta sequences and from how often those sequences occurred across donors. In an earlier analysis of over 550 of the donors, high-throughput TCR beta sequencing was used to judge whether each TCR beta V gene segment behaved as functional or pseudogenic. Donor age, sex, ethnicity and CMV serostatus were collected together with the repertoire data. A later genetic analysis used genome-wide SNP genotypes for about 65% of the 666 donors, treating that subset as a discovery cohort. Every repertoire in the discovery cohort had been generated on one and the same sequencing platform. Class I and class II HLA loci were covered by the typing at four-digit resolution. The number of donors typed differed by locus, with 629-630 for A, B, C, DRB1 and DQB1, roughly 520 for DQA1, 600 to 610 for DPA1, and under 490 for DPB1. About 5 DR-DQ haplotypes were handled as single units for association and clustering, since linkage in the cohort was strong. Among almost 400 genotyped donors of the cohort, an average of about 240,000 unique TCR beta nucleotide sequences were sequenced per donor, around 20% of them non-productive. Broad study findings and their caveats: Because counts were too low, roughly 17 rarely observed V segments, including chromosome 9 orphons, were left out of the earlier analysis of 500 to 650 of the donors. CMV serostatus was the only immune exposure information available for the cohort. In a later analysis, the rate of TCR association differed among HLA loci, with DRB1 alleles having the most associated TCRs and HLA-C alleles having the fewest. A further reported finding was that TCR beta sequences accurately predicted the HLA-A and HLA-B alleles for most subjects in the first cohort. According to a later analysis, parvovirus B19, influenza, CMV and Epstein-Barr virus appeared linked to several top co-occurrence clusters. This cohort had only TCR beta chains sequenced, and the lack of alpha or paired-chain data limited which features could be detected. Linkage disequilibrium might explain the correlated functional status among segregating V segments, but an unknown experimental factor could not be ruled out. In a later analysis, 16,951 TCR beta sequences were associated with specific HLA alleles at a false discovery rate of 0.05. A few of the identified cytomegalovirus-associated TCR beta chains were confirmed in vitro to be specific for cytomegalovirus antigens. Because HLA typing was missing for some donors at each locus, association tests included only the typed subset. In a later analysis, most CMV-associated TCR beta chains were found to appear HLA-restricted, with HLA associations seemingly driven largely by CMV exposure. Strong co-occurrence of HLA alleles, especially DR and DQ, made assigning TCR associations to individual alleles difficult. An association between a missense DCLRE1C variant and V-gene and J-gene trimming of TCR beta chains was found in a later genetic analysis and replicated in an independent cohort. In an earlier analysis of 500 to 650 of the donors, most TCR beta V segments appeared in productive rearrangements about 87% or about 30% of the time, broadly matching IMGT annotations. A later analysis found that HLA-associated TCR beta chains were more clonally expanded and had lower generation probabilities than equally common non-associated chains. Across donors, most TCR sequences were observed very rarely, whereas some public TCRs were present in many individuals. In a later genetic analysis, fewer N-insertions in productive TCRs were reported among donors in an Asian-associated ancestry cluster than the roughly 700-donor mean. Some IMGT-functional V segments, including TRBV6-2 and TRBV6-3, could not be distinguished by the 87-base-pair reads and were therefore excluded. In both the original and validation cohorts, the classifier was reported to diagnose cytomegalovirus status with high specificity and sensitivity. The sequencing pipeline was judged likely to have produced a cluster of highly shared sequence variants as a technical artifact. In the study, around 160 TCR beta chains were listed as associated with cytomegalovirus. Sequencing depth was assumed to be roughly uniform across donors in the presence/absence analyses, though that assumption may not hold. The authors suggested that the approach could potentially be extended to other disease states and immunological phenotypes.

CDR1 and CDR2 are drawn from the germline V gene: MGHRA, YSYEKL. V is pruned by 1 base and J by 1 base, leaving 6 bases of the junction without a gene match. The CDR3 has 16 amino acids, counting the end cysteine and phenylalanine. Only CDR3 DNA remains: 48 bases, in frame from the first base. Sequenced input: PBMCs. The chain was built from TRBV4-1 and TRBJ1-2, with TRBD1 identical over 7 junction bases. The source of this sequence is a man aged 25 to 40 in good health and CMV-seronegative. This receptor has the CDR3 CASSQADREVNYGYTF. The sequenced DNA: TGCGCCAGCAGCCAAGCTGACAGGGAAGTTAACTATGGCTACACCTTC.